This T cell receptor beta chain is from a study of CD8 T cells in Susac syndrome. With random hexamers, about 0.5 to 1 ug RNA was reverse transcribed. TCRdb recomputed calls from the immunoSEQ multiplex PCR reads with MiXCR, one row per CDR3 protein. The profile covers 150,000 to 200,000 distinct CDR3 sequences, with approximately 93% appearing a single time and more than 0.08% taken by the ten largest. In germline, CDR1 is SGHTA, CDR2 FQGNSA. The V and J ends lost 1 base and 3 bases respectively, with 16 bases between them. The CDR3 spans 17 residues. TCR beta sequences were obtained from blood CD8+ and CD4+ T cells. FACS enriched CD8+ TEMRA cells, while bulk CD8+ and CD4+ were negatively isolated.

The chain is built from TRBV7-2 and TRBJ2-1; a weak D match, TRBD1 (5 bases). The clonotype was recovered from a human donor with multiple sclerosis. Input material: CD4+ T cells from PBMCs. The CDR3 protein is CASSLDVGQGRYNEQFF. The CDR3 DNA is TGTGCCAGCAGCTTAGACGTAGGGCAGGGCCGCTACAATGAGCAGTTCTTC.